The entry below describes one TCR beta chain. The sample originates from a study of control samples from healthy donors and cancer patients. Sequencing used immunoSEQ multiplex PCR; TCRdb keeps in-frame clones, though not all of them. The sample carries 75,000 to 95,000 clones, less than 85% recorded once. The germline V gene encodes CDR1 WSHSY and CDR2 SAAADI. V shed 3 bases and J shed 0 bases, with 14 bases lying between them. There are 17 residues in the CDR3. The V call is TRBV10-2, the J call TRBJ1-4; D possibly corresponds to TRBD1 (5 bases). What was sequenced was PBMCs. This clonotype was sampled from a man between 65 and 85 years old with lung cancer. DNA for the CDR3: TGCGCCAGCAGTGATCGGGGCCCCGGTGCAACTAATGAAAAACTGTTTTTT. It codes for CASSDRGPGATNEKLFF.